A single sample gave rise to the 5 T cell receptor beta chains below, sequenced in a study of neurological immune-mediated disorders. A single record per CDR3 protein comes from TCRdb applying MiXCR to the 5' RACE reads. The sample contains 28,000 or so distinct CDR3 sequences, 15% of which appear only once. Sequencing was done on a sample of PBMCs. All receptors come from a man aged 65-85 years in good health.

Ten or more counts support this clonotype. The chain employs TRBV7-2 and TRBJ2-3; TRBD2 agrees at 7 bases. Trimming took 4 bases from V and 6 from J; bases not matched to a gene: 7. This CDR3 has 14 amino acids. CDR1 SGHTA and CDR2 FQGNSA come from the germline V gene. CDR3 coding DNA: TGTGCCAGCAGCTCTACATGGGAGGGGGATACGCAGTATTTT. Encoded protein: CASSSTWEGDTQYF.

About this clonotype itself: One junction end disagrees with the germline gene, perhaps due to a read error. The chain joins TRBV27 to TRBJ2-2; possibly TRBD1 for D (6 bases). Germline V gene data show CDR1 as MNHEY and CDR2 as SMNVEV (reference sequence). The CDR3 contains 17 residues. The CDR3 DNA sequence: TGTGCCAGCAGACTCGGACAGACTACAACGAACACCTGGGAGCTGTTTTTT. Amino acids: CASRLGQTTTNTWELFF.

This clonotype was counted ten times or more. As DNA, the CDR3 is TGCGCCAGCAGCTTGCTGACAGGTTCCTATGGCTACACCTTC. The encoded protein is CASSLLTGSYGYTF. V usage is TRBV5-1 and J usage is TRBJ1-2; a weak D match, TRBD1 (6 bases). Germline loops: CDR1 SGHRS, CDR2 YFSETQ. The CDR3 runs to 14 residues. The V end was cut by 1 base, the J end by 4 bases, with 11 bases between.

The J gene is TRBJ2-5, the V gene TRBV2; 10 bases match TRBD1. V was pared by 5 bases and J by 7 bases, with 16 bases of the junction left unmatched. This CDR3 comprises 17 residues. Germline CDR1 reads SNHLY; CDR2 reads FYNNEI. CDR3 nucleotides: TGTGCCAGCAGTACACCCCCGGGACAGGGGATCGGAGGGACCCAGTACTTC. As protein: CASSTPPGQGIGGTQYF.

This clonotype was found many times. DNA of the CDR3: TGTGCCAGCAGCTTGGAGACAGGGGGCGGCTATGGCTACACCTTC. Translated, it gives CASSLETGGGYGYTF. The chain joins TRBV5-4 to TRBJ1-2, with 10 bases fitting TRBD1. The V segment lost 0 bases and the J segment 4 bases; nucleotides outside the gene matches: 3. Looked up from germline, CDR1 is SGHNT and CDR2 is YYREEE (reference sequence). This CDR3 has 15 residues.